The source of this T cell receptor (beta chain) is a study of beta chain features in type 1 diabetes. Study-level information: Patients and healthy donors were similar in age, gender and cell yields.

Broader study findings: People with Type 1 diabetes carried modestly yet significantly shorter TCRB CDR3s in all four CD4+ subsets.

On this clone itself: The antigen is not known.

The CDR3 is made up of 15 amino acids. Trimming left V 7 bases short and J 0 bases short, with 12 bases between. Germline CDR1 is MNHNY and CDR2 is SVGAGI (reference sequence). Expressed TCRB transcripts were sequenced because the isolated RNA had all been reverse transcribed beforehand. TCRdb's table, derived via immunoSEQ multiplex PCR, lists solely in-frame clones and lacks some. The sample lists some 190,000 clones, about 7.8% occurring once. The source of this sequence is a woman aged 35 to 49 with type 1 diabetes. The specimen sequenced was central memory CD4+ T cells from blood. The rearrangement joins TRBV6-6 to TRBJ1-4; no reliable D call. Here the CDR3 DNA reads TGTGCCAGCAACTCCAGACAAACAACTAATGAAAAACTGTTTTTT. Protein product: CASNSRQTTNEKLFF.